This entry features one T cell receptor beta chain sequence. Its antigen is unknown. Germline V gene sequence: CDR1 LGHNA, CDR2 YNFKEQ. V lost 4 bases to trimming and J lost 5 bases, with 12 bases between them. CDR3 length equals 14 residues. This sample was included in a study of T cells in localized non-small cell lung cancer. The repertoire was sequenced with immunoSEQ multiplex PCR; TCRdb's copy has only in-frame clones and lacks some. The profile shows 40,000 to 60,000 clones, 81% of them singletons. Findings of the study overall: When the top 100 tumor clones were examined, a median around 61 of them also appeared in the adjacent lung, which was paired and uninvolved. A single tumor region was sequenced, leaving heterogeneity possible. Longer survival (overall) was linked to higher T cell density in blood.

The clonotype comes from a man aged 40-75 years with stage III lung adenocarcinoma. Sequenced material: peripheral blood mononuclear cells, taken before any cancer treatment. The chain carries TRBV4-2 and TRBJ2-1; no clear D. The CDR3, as DNA: TGTGCCAGCAGCCCACTACCAAGTGACAATGAGCAGTTCTTC. Amino acids: CASSPLPSDNEQFF.